The entry below gives a single T cell receptor (beta chain) sequence along with its context. V lost 2 bases, J lost 4 bases, and 11 bases lay in between. Germline CDR1 is LGHDT and CDR2 is YNNKEL (reference sequence). The CDR3 runs 14 residues. The data are from a study of blood T cell repertoires in COVID-19. Study information: Sources were T cells, B-cell-depleted T cells, or PBMCs; the material itself was cDNA or gDNA.

Original processing notes: Amplified reference gene primers provided the basis for estimating nucleated cell counts. The protocol was immunoSEQ multiplex PCR, while the TCRdb copy is restricted to in-frame clones and leaves out a portion. The D gene and trimming were derived from the DNA, and the V and J assignments and clone size from that table. In the table there are about 140,000 clones, 80% to 90% of which are singletons. The origin of this receptor is a man aged 55 to 70 with active or convalescent COVID-19. Specimen: peripheral blood. This chain uses TRBV3-1 (or the pseudogene TRBV3-2) with TRBJ1-2, with unresolved D. In DNA, the CDR3 is TGTGCCAGCAGCCAAAGGGAGGCCCTCTATGGCTACACCTTC. Protein sequence: CASSQREALYGYTF.